This T cell receptor beta chain derives from a study of shared clonotypes between healthy human individuals. Study information: Used for every donor were three CD4 naive, three CD4 memory, two CD8 naive and one CD8 memory plate. The study, taken as a whole, reports: Apart from blood, nothing was sampled; tissue repertoires likely differ.

For this clone: The antigen is not known.

For each subset, genomic DNA was distributed in equal portions over several immunoSEQ plates. This table comes from immunoSEQ multiplex PCR, and its TCRdb copy is limited to in-frame clones, with some not included. The repertoire holds approximately 1,000,000 clones, with approximately 80% as singletons. The TCR sequence derives from a man younger than 35 in good health. Some clones in this sample may be carry-over from other donors' samples. Material: memory CD4+ T cells from PBMCs. Described subset: CD45RA-negative fraction.

In nucleotides, the CDR3 is TGTGCCAGCAACCGGGACAGGAGGTCAGGTCGTCAGCCCCAGCATTTT. Amino acid sequence: CASNRDRRSGRQPQHF. The V gene is TRBV28, the J gene TRBJ1-5; TRBD1 agrees at 8 bases. The V gene's germline CDR1 is MDHEN and CDR2 SYDVKM. V lost 7 bases, J lost 6 bases, and 14 bases stayed unmatched. The CDR3 loop spans 16 amino acids. The full variable domain, in which reference TRBV28 and TRBJ1-5 provide the parts outside the CDR3, is DVKVTQSSRYLVKRTGEKVFLECVQDMDHENMFWYRQDPGLGLRLIYFSYDVKMKEKGDIPEGYSVSREKKERFSLILESASTNQTSMYLCASNRDRRSGRQPQHFGDGTRLSIL.